This passage covers 12 T cell receptor beta chains from one sample sequenced in a study of cytomegalovirus exposure and HLA in healthy donors. PCR primers comprised 60 Vbeta and 13 Jbeta primers. The repertoire was sequenced with immunoSEQ multiplex PCR; TCRdb's copy has only in-frame clones and lacks some. This table holds approximately 150,000 clones, roughly three quarters found once. The sequenced material came from PBMCs. The receptors here all came from a man between 18 and 35 years old in good health and CMV-seropositive.

This clone came up once. The chain has TRBV29-1 and TRBJ1-2; D unclear. This CDR3 has 12 residues. The V end was cut by 5 bases, the J end by 5 bases, with 12 bases between. Germline V gene sequence: CDR1 SQVTM, CDR2 ANQGSEA. CDR3 sequence (DNA): TGCAGCGTTTACCCAGCGGGATATGGCTACACCTTC. It codes for CSVYPAGYGYTF.

The chain is built from TRBV30 and TRBJ1-5; D is undetermined. The CDR3 totals 12 residues. V shed 1 base and J shed 11 bases, with 12 bases lying between them. Germline CDR1 reads GTSNPN; CDR2 reads SVGIG (reference sequence). CDR3 sequence reads: CAWSGGLATQHF. The CDR3 nucleotides are TGTGCCTGGAGTGGAGGTTTGGCGACCCAGCATTTT.

This clone was observed once. V gene TRBV10-3 combines with J gene TRBJ1-1, with D possibly TRBD1 on 6 matching bases. Looked up from germline, CDR1 is ENHRY and CDR2 is SYGVKD. There are 16 residues in the CDR3. V was shortened by 0 bases and J by 5 bases, with 16 bases between the two germline ends. CDR3 sequence (DNA): TGTGCCATCAGTGAGTCGGGGTTTGGGACAAAGACTGAAGCTTTCTTT. This codes for CAISESGFGTKTEAFF.

CDR3 nucleotides: TGTGCCAGCTTCACACGGACGGGGAACTATGGCTACACCTTC. Its protein product is CASFTRTGNYGYTF. The rearrangement joins TRBV6-6 to TRBJ1-2; unclear D gene. Trimming removed 8 bases at V and 2 bases at J, with 15 bases between. Germline CDR1 and CDR2: MNHNY and SVGAGI (reference sequence). This CDR3 contains 14 residues.

V and J are TRBV4-1 and TRBJ1-3; D may be TRBD1 (5 bases). The germline V and J ends were trimmed by 1 base and 0 bases, with 10 bases remaining between them. The CDR3 spans 16 residues. Germline V gene sequence: CDR1 MGHRA, CDR2 YSYEKL. The CDR3 DNA reads as TGCGCCAGCAGCCAAGTAGTGACAGCCTCTGGAAACACCATATATTTT. Translated: CASSQVVTASGNTIYF.

The chain has TRBV7-9 and TRBJ1-2, with D perhaps matching TRBD1 (6 bases). V lost 1 base and J lost 3, with 12 bases in between. There are 15 residues in the CDR3. Germline CDR1 is SEHNR and CDR2 is FQNEAQ (reference sequence). The CDR3 is CASSLGAGVYYGYTF. CDR3 bases: TGTGCCAGCAGCTTAGGGGCAGGGGTATACTATGGCTACACCTTC.

DNA for the CDR3: TGTGCCAGCTCCATGAATAGCGCAGACACAGATACGCAGTATTTT. Its protein product is CASSMNSADTDTQYF. The rearrangement joins TRBV18 to TRBJ2-3; D possibly corresponds to TRBD2 (5 bases). V lost 6 bases to trimming and J lost 2 bases, with 15 bases between them. CDR3 length: 15 residues. The germline V gene has CDR1 KGHSH and CDR2 LQKENI.

The chain carries TRBV18 and TRBJ1-2; 9 nucleotides align to TRBD1. Germline CDR1 reads KGHSH; CDR2 reads LQKENI. This CDR3 is 17 amino acids long. V shed 2 bases, J shed 3 bases, and the junction held 10 bases outside the gene matches. The chain's CDR3 is CASSPVGQGSSDYGYTF. The CDR3 nucleotides are TGTGCCAGCTCACCAGTCGGACAGGGGTCTTCTGACTATGGCTACACCTTC.

The V and J genes are TRBV9 and TRBJ2-3, with 8 bases fitting TRBD2. From germline, CDR1 is SGDLS and CDR2 YYNGEE. The trim removed 3 bases at V and 1 base at J, leaving 7 bases unmatched. The CDR3 is made up of 16 amino acids. This CDR3 is CASSANSGIGTDTQYF. The CDR3 bases are TGTGCCAGCAGCGCGAATAGCGGGATTGGCACAGATACGCAGTATTTT.

The CDR3 protein is CASSRRDRGQETQYF. Written as DNA, the CDR3 is TGCGCCAGCAGCCGAAGGGACAGGGGCCAAGAGACCCAGTACTTC. The chain uses TRBV4-1 and TRBJ2-5, with 10 positions matching TRBD1. From germline, CDR1 is MGHRA and CDR2 YSYEKL. This CDR3 comprises 15 residues. Losses at the gene ends were 4 bases for V and 1 base for J; bases not matched to a gene: 3.

This chain uses TRBV6-1 with TRBJ1-4; TRBD1 matches at 9 bases. Germline CDR1 MNHNS, CDR2 SASEGT. This CDR3 region has 14 residues. The V segment lost 7 bases and the J segment 8 bases; nucleotides outside the gene matches: 8. The CDR3 loop reads CASNEGTGNEKLFF. CDR3 nucleotides: TGTGCCAGCAACGAAGGGACAGGGAACGAAAAACTGTTTTTT.

This chain uses TRBV7-9 with TRBJ1-2; a possible D gene is TRBD1 (6 bases). CDR1 and CDR2 (germline): SEHNR, FQNEAQ (reference sequence). Trimming pared 1 base from V and 3 bases from J, leaving 12 bases between. The CDR3 totals 15 residues. The chain's CDR3 is CASSLEEGGDYGYTF. The CDR3 bases are TGTGCCAGCAGCTTAGAAGAGGGGGGGGACTATGGCTACACCTTC.